The sample holds one count of the clone carrying this T cell receptor beta chain. Repertoires were generated with immunoSEQ multiplex PCR, while TCRdb's copy carries only in-frame clones and drops some. This table holds 39,000 or so clones, roughly 93% found once. This record belongs to a study of T cell changes during pregnancy in multiple sclerosis. This TCR came from a female donor with multiple sclerosis, enrolled in a pregnancy study. The source was CD8+ T cells from peripheral blood mononuclear cells, collected in the third trimester of pregnancy.

Written as DNA, the CDR3 is TGTGCCAGTAGTTTAAACTCTGGAAACACCATATATTTT. Translating it yields CASSLNSGNTIYF. This chain uses TRBV19 with TRBJ1-3; D not resolved. The CDR3 contains 13 residues. Germline CDR1 LNHDA, CDR2 SQIVND (reference sequence). Trimming took off 5 bases at V and 0 bases at J, with 5 bases between the two ends.